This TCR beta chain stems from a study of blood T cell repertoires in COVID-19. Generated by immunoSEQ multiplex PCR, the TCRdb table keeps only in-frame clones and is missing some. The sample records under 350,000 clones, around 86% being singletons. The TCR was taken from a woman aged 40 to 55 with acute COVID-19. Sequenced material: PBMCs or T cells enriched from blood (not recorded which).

CDR3 region: CSVARGQGGADTQYF. The CDR3 DNA reads TGCAGCGTTGCAAGGGGCCAGGGTGGGGCAGATACGCAGTATTTT. The chain links TRBV29-1 to TRBJ2-3; TRBD1 is a possible D gene (5 bases). V was trimmed by 4 bases and J by 4 bases, leaving 18 bases between them. This CDR3 has 15 amino acids. Per the germline V gene, CDR1 is SQVTM and CDR2 is ANQGSEA.